What follows describes a single TCR beta chain. Its matching antigen is unknown. In TCRdb, the reads were re-called with MiXCR into one record per CDR3 protein. The data contain about 3,000 distinct CDR3 sequences, 14% to 15% of them singletons. The V end was cut by 0 bases, the J end by 9 bases, with 15 bases between. The CDR3 runs 14 residues. Germline V gene data show CDR1 as DFQATT and CDR2 as SNEGSKA (reference sequence). The entry originates in a study of liver allograft versus peripheral blood T cells. Whole-study context: Recipients' peripheral blood served as the comparator for T cell receptor repertoires in transplanted livers.

Study-level findings and limits: Repertoires found inside liver allografts reportedly differed from T cell receptor repertoires in peripheral blood.

The TCR comes from a human patient who had a liver transplant. Some T cells here may be from the graft donor. The chain links TRBV20-1 to TRBJ2-1; maybe TRBD2 (6 bases). The CDR3 nucleotides are TGCAGTGCTAGAGATTTCTCGGGAGCAGTTGAGCAGTTCTTC. Translating it yields CSARDFSGAVEQFF.